A selection of T cell receptor beta chains follows, all from one sample in a study of blood T cell repertoires in COVID-19. The protocol was immunoSEQ multiplex PCR, while the TCRdb copy is restricted to in-frame clones and leaves out a portion. The sample consists of more than 250,000 clones, approximately 83% of them appearing once. Sample: PBMCs or T cells enriched from blood (not recorded which). The receptors were sampled from a man between 25 and 39 years old who had recovered from COVID-19. CDR3s include the opening cysteine and the closing phenylalanine or tryptophan. The D gene is left open where the match is weak. The listing skips clone size in some rows; elsewhere it reads once, few, many or a size class.

CDR3: CASSQDLGTHQNIQYF
DNA: TGCGCCAGCAGCCAAGATCTAGGTACCCATCAAAACATTCAGTACTTC
J: TRBJ2-4
size: NA
D: NA
V: TRBV4-3

CDR3: CATSRITGSYGYTF
DNA: TGTGCCACCAGCAGAATAACAGGATCCTATGGCTACACCTTC
J: TRBJ1-2
size: NA
D: NA
V: TRBV15

CDR3: CASSPSWLAGDNEQFF
DNA: TGTGCCAGCAGCCCCAGTTGGCTAGCGGGGGACAATGAGCAGTTCTTC
J: TRBJ2-1
size: NA
D: TRBD2
V: TRBV7-9

CDR3: CASSLAGGPDTQYF
DNA: TGTGCCAGCTCCCTAGCGGGGGGGCCGGATACGCAGTATTTT
J: TRBJ2-3
size: NA
D: TRBD2
V: TRBV6-4

CDR3: CASSGGTANTGELFF
DNA: TGTGCCAGCAGCGGGGGGACAGCGAACACCGGGGAGCTGTTTTTT
J: TRBJ2-2
size: once
D: TRBD1
V: TRBV9

CDR3: CASSQVNGELFF
DNA: TGTGCCAGCAGCCAAGTAAACGGGGAGCTGTTTTTT
J: TRBJ2-2
size: NA
D: NA
V: TRBV3-1/TRBV3-2

CDR3: CATSESGNGELFF
DNA: TGTGCCACCAGTGAATCCGGGAACGGGGAGCTGTTTTTT
J: TRBJ2-2
size: few
D: NA
V: TRBV24-1

CDR3: CSVGGRFSNYGYTF
DNA: TGCAGCGTGGGGGGACGGTTTTCTAACTATGGCTACACCTTC
J: TRBJ1-2
size: once
D: NA
V: TRBV29-1

CDR3: CASSLAEDSVGNTIYF
DNA: TGTGCCAGCAGCTTGGCAGAAGACTCAGTTGGAAACACCATATATTTT
J: TRBJ1-3
size: NA
D: NA
V: TRBV5-5

CDR3: CATTPGGDEQYF
DNA: TGCGCCACCACCCCGGGGGGAGACGAGCAGTACTTC
J: TRBJ2-7
size: NA
D: TRBD2
V: TRBV10-2

CDR3: CASSFTWTGGLMNTEAFF
DNA: TGTGCCAGCAGCTTCACCTGGACAGGGGGCCTCATGAACACTGAAGCTTTCTTT
J: TRBJ1-1
size: NA
D: TRBD1
V: TRBV5-5

CDR3: CASSRGLITGELFF
DNA: TGTGCCAGTAGCAGGGGGCTAATCACCGGGGAGCTGTTTTTT
J: TRBJ2-2
size: few
D: TRBD1
V: TRBV27

CDR3: CSASKADRGLSNQPQHF
DNA: TGCAGTGCTAGTAAAGCGGACAGGGGGCTTAGCAATCAGCCCCAGCATTTT
J: TRBJ1-5
size: NA
D: TRBD1
V: TRBV20-1

CDR3: CASSLATGSETQYF
DNA: TGCGCCAGCAGCTTGGCGACGGGGTCAGAGACCCAGTACTTC
J: TRBJ2-5
size: NA
D: NA
V: TRBV5-1

CDR3: CASSQDRGLRFYGYTF
DNA: TGTGCCAGCAGCCAGGACAGGGGGCTGCGGTTCTATGGCTACACCTTC
J: TRBJ1-2
size: NA
D: TRBD1
V: TRBV3-1/TRBV3-2

CDR3: CASSPQGNTDTQYF
DNA: TGTGCCAGCAGCCCACAGGGAAACACAGATACGCAGTATTTT
J: TRBJ2-3
size: NA
D: NA
V: TRBV11-2

CDR3: CASSHDPGRGAEAFF
DNA: TGTGCCAGCAGTCACGACCCCGGCAGGGGCGCTGAAGCTTTCTTT
J: TRBJ1-1
size: once
D: NA
V: TRBV6-6

CDR3: CAISESTSGVDEQYF
DNA: TGTGCCATCAGTGAGTCAACTAGCGGGGTCGACGAGCAGTACTTC
J: TRBJ2-7
size: NA
D: TRBD2
V: TRBV10-3

CDR3: CAIRAVTGELFF
DNA: TGTGCCATCAGGGCCGTTACCGGGGAGCTGTTTTTT
J: TRBJ2-2
size: NA
D: NA
V: TRBV10-3

CDR3: CASSRWTGVSNQPQHF
DNA: TGTGCCAGCAGCCGTTGGACAGGGGTGAGCAATCAGCCCCAGCATTTT
J: TRBJ1-5
size: NA
D: TRBD1
V: TRBV7-9

CDR3: CASSNHRVGVEAFF
DNA: TGTGCCAGTAGCAATCACAGGGTAGGTGTGGAAGCTTTCTTT
J: TRBJ1-1
size: once
D: NA
V: TRBV19

CDR3: CASSAEGQWANTEAFF
DNA: TGTGCCAGCAGTGCTGAGGGACAGTGGGCGAACACTGAAGCTTTCTTT
J: TRBJ1-1
size: NA
D: TRBD1
V: TRBV2

CDR3: CAISPAGGLRNQPQHF
DNA: TGTGCCATCAGTCCCGCAGGGGGATTACGCAATCAGCCCCAGCATTTT
J: TRBJ1-5
size: NA
D: TRBD1
V: TRBV10-3

CDR3: CASSQDRRGARGYTF
DNA: TGTGCCAGCAGCCAAGATCGTCGCGGGGCTAGAGGCTACACCTTC
J: TRBJ1-2
size: NA
D: NA
V: TRBV14

CDR3: CASSPLQGLTEAFF
DNA: TGTGCCAGCAGCCCCCTACAGGGTTTGACTGAAGCTTTCTTT
J: TRBJ1-1
size: NA
D: NA
V: TRBV9